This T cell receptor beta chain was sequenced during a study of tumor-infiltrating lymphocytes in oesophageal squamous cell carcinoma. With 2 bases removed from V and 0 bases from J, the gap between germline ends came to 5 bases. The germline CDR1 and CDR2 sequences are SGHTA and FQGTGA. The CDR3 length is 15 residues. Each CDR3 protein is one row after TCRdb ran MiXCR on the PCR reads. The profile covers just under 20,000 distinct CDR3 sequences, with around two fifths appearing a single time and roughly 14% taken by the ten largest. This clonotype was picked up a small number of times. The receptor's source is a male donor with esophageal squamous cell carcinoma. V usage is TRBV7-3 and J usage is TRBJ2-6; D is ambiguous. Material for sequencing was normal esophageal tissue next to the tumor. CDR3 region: CASSLDHSGANVLTF. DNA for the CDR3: TGTGCCAGCAGCTTAGATCACTCTGGGGCCAACGTCCTGACTTTC.